The T cell receptor beta chain under discussion was sequenced for a study of T-cell reconstitution after alpha-beta-depleted transplantation in children. In this sample, this clonotype turned up once. Just one base apart from a much larger clone, this may be a read error. Preparation of the TCRbeta library involved a method that used unique molecular identifiers. TCRdb re-called the PCR reads through MiXCR, storing one row per CDR3 protein. The data contain 280,000 or so distinct CDR3 sequences, roughly 12% of them singletons. There are 16 residues in the CDR3. Germline V gene data show CDR1 as SEHNR and CDR2 as FQNEAQ (reference sequence).

The sample here was peripheral blood, taken 180 days after TCRalphabeta/CD19-depleted stem cell transplant. This chain uses TRBV7-9 with TRBJ2-1; TRBD2 matches 11 bases. The source of this sequence is a male patient under 10 years old who had a stem cell transplant for chronic granulomatous disease, so the T cells may come from the graft donor. The CDR3 DNA reads as TGTGCCAGCAGCCCACGTAGCGGGAGGGCCGTCAATGATCAGTTCTTC. Protein: CASSPRSGRAVNDQFF.